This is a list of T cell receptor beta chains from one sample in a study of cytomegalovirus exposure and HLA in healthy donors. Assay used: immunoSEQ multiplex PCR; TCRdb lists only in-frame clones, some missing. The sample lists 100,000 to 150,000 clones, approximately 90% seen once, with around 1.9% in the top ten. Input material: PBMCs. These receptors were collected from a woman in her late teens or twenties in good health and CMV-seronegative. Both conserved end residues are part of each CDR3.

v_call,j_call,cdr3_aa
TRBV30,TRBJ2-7,CAWSGRDSLYYEQYF
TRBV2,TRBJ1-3,CASSVDIGNTIYF
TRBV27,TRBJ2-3,CAIAQADTQYF
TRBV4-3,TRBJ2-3,CASSLYLGQGSADTQYF
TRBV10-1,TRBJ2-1,CASSHSGGAQFF
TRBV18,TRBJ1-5,CASSPGTGERPQHF
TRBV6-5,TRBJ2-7,CASRASGRSEQYF
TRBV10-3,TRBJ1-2,CATRQDPSYGYTF
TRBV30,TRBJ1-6,CACTGGWIPLHF
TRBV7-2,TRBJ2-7,CASSYRSGSSSYEQYF
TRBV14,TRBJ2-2,CASSLGLSTGELFF
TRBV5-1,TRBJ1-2,CASSLRDRDPYGYTF
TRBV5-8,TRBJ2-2,CASSLGLAGANTGELFF
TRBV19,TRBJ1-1,CASNHGGGNTEAFF
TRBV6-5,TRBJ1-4,CASRGTGATNEKLFF
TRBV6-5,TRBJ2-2,CASSRQGTGGELFF
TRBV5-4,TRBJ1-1,CASSSPRFPEAFF
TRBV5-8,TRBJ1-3,CASSAGAISGNTIYF
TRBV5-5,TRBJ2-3,CASSWDRDTQYF
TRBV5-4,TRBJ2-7,CASSLPTSGGFNEQYF
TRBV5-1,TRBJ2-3,CASRNTAGGGTDTQYF
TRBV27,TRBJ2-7,CASSLRTPNGEQYF
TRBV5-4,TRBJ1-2,CASSFGGQGGGYTF
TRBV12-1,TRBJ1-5,CASSFAGVHQPQHF
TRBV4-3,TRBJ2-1,CASSPGRNNEQFF
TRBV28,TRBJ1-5,CASSAQGYQPQHF
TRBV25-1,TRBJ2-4,CASSPQGSGKNIQYF
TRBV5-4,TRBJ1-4,CASSLGGRNEKLFF
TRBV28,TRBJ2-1,CASSRRTSGSREQFF
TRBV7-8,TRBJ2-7,CASSPRLSGIEQYF
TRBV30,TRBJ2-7,CAWRTPTGLGYYEQYF
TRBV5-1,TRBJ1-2,CASSFDAGGDGYTF
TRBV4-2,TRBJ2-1,CASRLDGAYNEQFF
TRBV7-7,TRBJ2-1,CASSLTGGGSYNEQFF
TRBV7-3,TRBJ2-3,CASSLTSGASTDTQYF
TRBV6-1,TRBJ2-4,CASKIDRISYF
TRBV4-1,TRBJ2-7,CASSQVKGKGYEQYF
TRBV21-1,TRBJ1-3,CATGTLSLWDRAVSSGNTIYF
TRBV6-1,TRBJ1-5,CASREGAFQPQHF
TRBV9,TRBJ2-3,CASSVSAQADTQYF
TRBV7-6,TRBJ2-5,CASSLVGASGVGETQYF
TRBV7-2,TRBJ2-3,CASSLTRGLAGADTQYF
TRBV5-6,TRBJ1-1,CASSPRDTLNTEAFF
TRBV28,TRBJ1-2,CASSSSGTGFMNPHHYGYTF
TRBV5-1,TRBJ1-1,CASSLAGAGGTEAFF
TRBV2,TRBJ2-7,CASSEVLGDYEQYF
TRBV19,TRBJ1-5,CASSSLFGRTNQPQHF
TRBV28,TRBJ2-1,CASSPVAGWDNEQFF
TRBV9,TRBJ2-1,CASSEGLGNYNEQFF
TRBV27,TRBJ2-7,CASSMGQGDEQYF
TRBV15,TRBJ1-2,CATSRDRERGHGYTF
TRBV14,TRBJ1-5,CASSQGSGGGQPQHF
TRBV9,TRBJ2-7,CASSVGTGAYEQYF
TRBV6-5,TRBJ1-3,CASSYRDRGGGNTIYF
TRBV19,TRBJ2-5,CASSLSRTGSETQYF
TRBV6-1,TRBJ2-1,CASSELRQGKVYNEQFF
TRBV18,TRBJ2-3,CASSPLSSGGTDTQYF
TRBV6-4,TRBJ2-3,CASSVGTGGMTDTQYF
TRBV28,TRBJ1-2,CASSLPTSYGIYGYTF
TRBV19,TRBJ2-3,CASRRLEGTDTQYF